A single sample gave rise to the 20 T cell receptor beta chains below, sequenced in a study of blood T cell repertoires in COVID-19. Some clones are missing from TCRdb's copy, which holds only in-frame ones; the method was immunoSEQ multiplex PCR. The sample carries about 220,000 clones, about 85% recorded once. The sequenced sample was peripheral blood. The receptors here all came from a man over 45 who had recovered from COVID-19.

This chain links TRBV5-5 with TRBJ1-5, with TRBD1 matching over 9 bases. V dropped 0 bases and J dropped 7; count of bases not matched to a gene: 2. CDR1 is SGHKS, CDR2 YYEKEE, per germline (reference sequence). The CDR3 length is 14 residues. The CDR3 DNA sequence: TGTGCCAGCAGCTTGGGGACAGGGGAGCAGCCCCAGCATTTT. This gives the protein CASSLGTGEQPQHF. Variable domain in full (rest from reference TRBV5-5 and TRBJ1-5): DAGVTQSPTHLIKTRGQQVTLRCSPISGHKSVSWYQQVLGQGPQFIFQYYEKEERGRGNFPDRFSARQFPNYSSELNVNALLLGDSALYLCASSLGTGEQPQHFGDGTRLSIL.

The chain's CDR3 is CAIQGAAEAFF. The CDR3 nucleotides are TGTGCCATACAGGGGGCCGCTGAAGCTTTCTTT. This chain uses TRBV10-3 with TRBJ1-1; TRBD1 agrees at 9 bases. Looked up from germline, CDR1 is ENHRY and CDR2 is SYGVKD. CDR3 length equals 11 residues. With 9 bases clipped from V and 6 bases from J, the junction kept 2 bases outside the gene matches.

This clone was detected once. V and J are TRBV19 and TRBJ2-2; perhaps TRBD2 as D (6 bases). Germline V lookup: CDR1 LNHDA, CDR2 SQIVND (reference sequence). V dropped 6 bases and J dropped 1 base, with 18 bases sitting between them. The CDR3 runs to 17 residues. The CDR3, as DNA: TGTGCCAGTAGCCGATTCGGGGACTCTTTGAACACCGGGGAGCTGTTTTTT. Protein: CASSRFGDSLNTGELFF.

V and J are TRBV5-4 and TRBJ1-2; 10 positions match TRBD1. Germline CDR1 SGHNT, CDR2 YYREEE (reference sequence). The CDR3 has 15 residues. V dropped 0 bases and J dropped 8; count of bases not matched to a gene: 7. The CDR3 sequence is CASSLGDRGKSGYTF. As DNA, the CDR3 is TGTGCCAGCAGCTTGGGGGACAGGGGAAAGAGCGGCTACACCTTC.

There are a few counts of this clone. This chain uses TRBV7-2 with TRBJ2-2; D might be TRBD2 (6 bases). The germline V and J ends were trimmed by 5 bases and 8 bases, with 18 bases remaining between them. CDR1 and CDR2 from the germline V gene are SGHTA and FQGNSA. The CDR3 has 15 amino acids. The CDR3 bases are TGTGCCAGCAGCGCCTCCAGCGGGTACAGGGGGGAGCTGTTTTTT. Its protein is CASSASSGYRGELFF.

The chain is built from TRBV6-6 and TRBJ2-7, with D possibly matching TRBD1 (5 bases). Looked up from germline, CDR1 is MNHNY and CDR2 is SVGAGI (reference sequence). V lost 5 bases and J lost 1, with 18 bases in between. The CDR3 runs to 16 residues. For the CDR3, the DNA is TGTGCCAGCAGTCGAACCCGGACATTAAGTTCCTACGAGCAGTACTTC. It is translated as CASSRTRTLSSYEQYF.

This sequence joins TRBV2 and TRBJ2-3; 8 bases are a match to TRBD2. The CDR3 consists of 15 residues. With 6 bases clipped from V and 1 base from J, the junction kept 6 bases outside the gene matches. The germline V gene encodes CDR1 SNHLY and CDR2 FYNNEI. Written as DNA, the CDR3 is TGTGCCAGCAGACGGGAGGGATTAGGCACAGATACGCAGTATTTT. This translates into CASRREGLGTDTQYF.

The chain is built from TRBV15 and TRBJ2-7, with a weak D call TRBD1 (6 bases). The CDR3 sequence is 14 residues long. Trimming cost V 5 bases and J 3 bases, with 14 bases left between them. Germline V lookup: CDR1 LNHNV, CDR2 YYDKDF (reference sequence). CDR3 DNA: TGTGCCACCAGCGGGGCAGGGACATACTACGAGCAGTACTTC. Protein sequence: CATSGAGTYYEQYF.

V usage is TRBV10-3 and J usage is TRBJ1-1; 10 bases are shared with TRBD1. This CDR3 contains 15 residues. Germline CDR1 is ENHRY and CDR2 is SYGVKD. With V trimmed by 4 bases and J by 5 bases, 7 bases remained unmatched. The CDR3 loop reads CAISGADRGKTEAFF. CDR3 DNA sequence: TGTGCCATCAGTGGAGCGGACAGGGGGAAAACTGAAGCTTTCTTT.

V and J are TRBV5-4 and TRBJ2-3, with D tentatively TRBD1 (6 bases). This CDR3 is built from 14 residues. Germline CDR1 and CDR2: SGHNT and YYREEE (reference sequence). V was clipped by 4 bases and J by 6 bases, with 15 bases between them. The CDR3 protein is CASSRSWQGDTQYF. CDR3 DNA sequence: TGTGCCAGCAGCCGTAGTTGGCAGGGGGATACGCAGTATTTT.

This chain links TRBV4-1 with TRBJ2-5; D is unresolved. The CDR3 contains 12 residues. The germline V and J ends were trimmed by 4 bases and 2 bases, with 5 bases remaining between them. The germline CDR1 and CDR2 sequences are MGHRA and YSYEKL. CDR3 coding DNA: TGCGCCAGCAGCCCGGAGCAAGAGACCCAGTACTTC. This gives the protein CASSPEQETQYF.

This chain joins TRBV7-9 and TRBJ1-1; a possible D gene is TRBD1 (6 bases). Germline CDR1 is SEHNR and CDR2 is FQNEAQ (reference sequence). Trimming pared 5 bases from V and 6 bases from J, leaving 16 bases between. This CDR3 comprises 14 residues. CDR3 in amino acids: CASSLGQGIPEAFF. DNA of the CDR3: TGTGCCAGCAGCCTGGGTCAGGGGATCCCTGAAGCTTTCTTT.

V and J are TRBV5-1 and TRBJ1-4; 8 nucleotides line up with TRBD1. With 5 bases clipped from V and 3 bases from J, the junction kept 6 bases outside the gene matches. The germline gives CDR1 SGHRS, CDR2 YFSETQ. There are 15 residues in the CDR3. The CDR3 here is CASSFLQGANEKLFF. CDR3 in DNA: TGCGCCAGCAGTTTCTTACAGGGGGCTAATGAAAAACTGTTTTTT.

DNA for the CDR3: TGTGCCTGGACTAGCGGTTTCCACGAGCAGTACTTC. This encodes CAWTSGFHEQYF. The chain uses TRBV30 and TRBJ2-7; 7 nucleotides line up with TRBD2. Trimming removed 4 bases from V and 5 bases from J; junction bases left unmatched: 5. Looked up from germline, CDR1 is GTSNPN and CDR2 is SVGIG (reference sequence). The CDR3 contains 12 residues.

DNA for the CDR3: TGCGCCAGCAGCCAAGTATCCGGCGGGTTCTACAATGAGCAGTTCTTC. Amino acids: CASSQVSGGFYNEQFF. The chain combines TRBV4-1 with TRBJ2-1; perhaps TRBD2 as D (5 bases). The CDR3 totals 16 residues. Trimming pared 1 base from V and 3 bases from J, leaving 13 bases between. Per the germline V gene, CDR1 is MGHRA and CDR2 is YSYEKL.

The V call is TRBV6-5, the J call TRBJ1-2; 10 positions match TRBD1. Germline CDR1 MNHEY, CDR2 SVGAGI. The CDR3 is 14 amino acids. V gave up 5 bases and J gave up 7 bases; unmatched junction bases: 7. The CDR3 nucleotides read TGTGCCAGCAGTCCATTTGGGACAGGGGTTGGCTACACCTTC. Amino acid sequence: CASSPFGTGVGYTF.

CDR3 bases: TGCGCCAGCAGCTTAGCGGGGGGAAACCACCAAGAGACCCAGTACTTC. It translates to CASSLAGGNHQETQYF. V is TRBV5-1 and J is TRBJ2-5, with 9 bases matching TRBD2. Germline lookup yields CDR1 SGHRS and CDR2 YFSETQ. This CDR3 has 16 residues. The V gene end was trimmed by 2 bases and the J gene end by 0 bases; junction bases not matched to a gene: 5. The variable domain in full, with the rest retrieved from reference TRBV5-1 and TRBJ2-5, is KAGVTQTPRYLIKTRGQQVTLSCSPISGHRSVSWYQQTPGQGLQFLFEYFSETQRNKGNFPGRFSGRQFSNSRSEMNVSTLELGDSALYLCASSLAGGNHQETQYFGPGTRLLVL.

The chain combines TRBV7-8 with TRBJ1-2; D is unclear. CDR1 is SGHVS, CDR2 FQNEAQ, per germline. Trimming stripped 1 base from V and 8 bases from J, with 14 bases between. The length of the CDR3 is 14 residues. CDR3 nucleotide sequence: TGTGCCAGCAGCTTAGGACTTCATTCGGGGGGCTACACCTTC. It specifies CASSLGLHSGGYTF.

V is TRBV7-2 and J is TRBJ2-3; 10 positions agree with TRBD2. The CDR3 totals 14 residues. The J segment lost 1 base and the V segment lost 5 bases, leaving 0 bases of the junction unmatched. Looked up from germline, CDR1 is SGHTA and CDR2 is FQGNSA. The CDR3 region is CASSTSGGTDTQYF. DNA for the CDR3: TGTGCCAGCAGCACTAGCGGGGGCACAGATACGCAGTATTTT.

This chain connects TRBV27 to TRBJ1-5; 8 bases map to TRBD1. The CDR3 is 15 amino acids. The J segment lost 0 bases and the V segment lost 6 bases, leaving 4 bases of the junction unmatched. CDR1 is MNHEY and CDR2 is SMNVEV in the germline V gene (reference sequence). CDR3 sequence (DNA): TGTGCCAGCAGGCCCGACAGGGGTAGCAATCAGCCCCAGCATTTT. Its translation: CASRPDRGSNQPQHF.